The 27 T cell receptor beta chains presented below share a single source sample, sequenced in a study of multiple sclerosis patients with progressive multifocal leukoencephalopathy. Some clones are missing from TCRdb's copy, which holds only in-frame ones; the method was immunoSEQ multiplex PCR. Among 30,000 or so clones listed, about 90% were seen once. Regarding time point: time of PML onset. Sequencing used PBMCs, obtained from a patient treated with natalizumab. The receptor source for this set is a human donor with progressive multifocal leukoencephalopathy.

V gene TRBV5-4 combines with J gene TRBJ1-2; unclear D gene. CDR1 is SGHNT, CDR2 YYREEE, per germline (reference sequence). V gave up 7 bases and J gave up 8 bases, with 15 bases separating them. CDR3 length equals 12 residues. The CDR3: CASLSGVGGYTF. Written as DNA, the CDR3 is TGTGCCAGCCTTTCCGGAGTGGGCGGCTACACCTTC.

In regard to this clone: The same CDR3 is also encoded by other DNA sequences in this sample. V usage is TRBV27 and J usage is TRBJ1-5; a possible D gene is TRBD1 (5 bases). With 0 bases removed from V and 4 bases from J, the gap between germline ends came to 10 bases. Germline V gives CDR1 MNHEY, CDR2 SMNVEV (reference sequence). This CDR3 region has 15 residues. The CDR3 DNA reads TGTGCCAGCAGTTTATCCGGGGGGGGAAATCAGCCCCAGCATTTT. Translated: CASSLSGGGNQPQHF.

CDR3 sequence: CAWSVLKTRPLGYTF. The CDR3, as DNA: TGTGCCTGGAGTGTATTGAAGACGAGACCGCTCGGCTACACCTTC. This rearrangement joins TRBV30 to TRBJ1-2, with D hard to call. This CDR3 has 15 residues. V lost 0 bases to trimming and J lost 8 bases, with 19 bases between them. Germline-derived CDR1 and CDR2 are GTSNPN and SVGIG (reference sequence).

V and J are TRBV9 and TRBJ2-5; 8 bases agree with TRBD2. The DNA end is more similar to TRBJ2-7, so the J call may be wrong. CDR3 length equals 15 residues. Germline V CDR1 and CDR2: SGDLS, YYNGEE. The CDR3 DNA follows: TGTGCCAGCAGCGTAGGTCTAGCGGGTGCCTACGAGCAGTACTTC. It yields the protein CASSVGLAGAYEQYF.

V gene TRBV4-1 combines with J gene TRBJ1-1; D possibly corresponds to TRBD1 (6 bases). Trimming removed 1 base from V and 2 bases from J, with 11 bases in between. Per the germline V gene, CDR1 is MGHRA and CDR2 is YSYEKL. The CDR3 has 15 amino acids. The CDR3 here is CASSQATGINTEAFF. The CDR3 DNA reads TGCGCCAGCAGCCAAGCGACAGGAATCAACACTGAAGCTTTCTTT.

This clone was seen a handful of times. The CDR3 nucleotides read TGTGCCAGTAGTATACAGGGACCGTTTGGCTACACCTTC. Amino acid sequence: CASSIQGPFGYTF. The chain has TRBV19 and TRBJ1-2, with D possibly being TRBD1 (5 bases). Between the trimmed V and J ends, which lost 2 bases and 7 bases, there was a span of 11 bases. CDR3 size: 13 residues. Germline V gene data show CDR1 as LNHDA and CDR2 as SQIVND (reference sequence).

CDR3 nucleotides: TGTGCCAGCAGCTTAGTGGGGGACTACTCTGGAAACACCATATATTTT. Its translation is CASSLVGDYSGNTIYF. The rearrangement links TRBV11-2 to TRBJ1-3; tentatively, D is TRBD1 (5 bases). Germline V CDR1 and CDR2: SGHAT, FQNNGV. Trimming cost V 1 base and J 0 bases, with 10 bases left between them. The CDR3 covers 16 residues.

This sequence joins TRBV6-5 and TRBJ1-1; no reliable D call. The CDR3 runs to 16 residues. Trimming removed 2 bases from V and 4 bases from J, with 17 bases in between. Germline CDR1 reads MNHEY; CDR2 reads SVGAGI. This chain's CDR3 is CASSYRRSGMTTEAFF. The CDR3 bases are TGTGCCAGCAGTTACCGAAGGAGTGGTATGACCACTGAAGCTTTCTTT.

V usage is TRBV7-9 and J usage is TRBJ2-5; D is unresolved. Trimming cost V 3 bases and J 5 bases, with 7 bases left between them. Germline V CDR1 and CDR2: SEHNR, FQNEAQ (reference sequence). The CDR3 totals 12 residues. The CDR3 DNA sequence: TGTGCCAGCAGCTTTAGTCAGGAGACCCAGTACTTC. This encodes CASSFSQETQYF.

The genes are TRBV28 and TRBJ1-5, with 7 bases lining up with TRBD1. CDR3 length equals 17 residues. The germline V gene encodes CDR1 MDHEN and CDR2 SYDVKM. V lost 5 bases, J lost 0 bases, and 10 bases stayed unmatched. The CDR3 DNA reads TGTGCCAGCAGTACCACAGGGGACCTATATAGCAATCAGCCCCAGCATTTT. As protein: CASSTTGDLYSNQPQHF.

The chain carries TRBV7-3 and TRBJ1-5; TRBD1 is a possible D gene (5 bases). Germline loops: CDR1 SGHTA, CDR2 FQGTGA. The CDR3 loop spans 15 amino acids. V gave up 4 bases and J gave up 0 bases, with 10 bases separating them. CDR3 sequence (DNA): TGTGCCAGCAGCTGGGGACGGTATAGCAATCAGCCCCAGCATTTT. It specifies CASSWGRYSNQPQHF.

A single count supports this clone. The gene calls are TRBV6-1 and TRBJ2-7, with TRBD2 as a possible D gene (5 bases). V lost 6 bases to trimming and J lost 2 bases, with 11 bases between them. This CDR3 comprises 13 residues. The germline V gene encodes CDR1 MNHNS and CDR2 SASEGT. The CDR3 sequence: CASSPDGAYEQYF. CDR3 nucleotides: TGTGCCAGCAGCCCGGACGGGGCCTACGAGCAGTACTTC.

V is TRBV2 and J is TRBJ1-2; perhaps TRBD1 as D (5 bases). The CDR3 length is 12 residues. Germline loops: CDR1 SNHLY, CDR2 FYNNEI. The V end lost 9 bases, the J end lost 4 bases, and 12 bases lay between the germline ends. CDR3: CASNDRLYGYTF. CDR3 sequence (DNA): TGTGCCAGTAACGACAGACTCTATGGCTACACCTTC.

The chain links TRBV7-2 to TRBJ2-1; 12 nucleotides line up with TRBD2. Germline-derived CDR1 and CDR2 are SGHTA and FQGNSA. The J segment lost 4 bases and the V segment lost 6 bases, leaving 4 bases of the junction unmatched. The CDR3 is 15 residues long. CDR3 DNA: TGTGCCAGCAGACCCGGACTAGCGGGGTACAATGAGCAGTTCTTC. Translated: CASRPGLAGYNEQFF.

The chain combines TRBV4-3 with TRBJ1-5; TRBD1 aligns across 10 bases. Looked up from germline, CDR1 is LGHNA and CDR2 is YSLEER. This CDR3 region has 17 residues. V was pared by 4 bases and J by 4 bases, with 10 bases of the junction left unmatched. Written as DNA, the CDR3 is TGCGCCAGCAGCCCTGCCTTCCGGGACAGGGGAAATCAGCCCCAGCATTTT. Protein: CASSPAFRDRGNQPQHF.

This chain uses TRBV19 with TRBJ2-3; no definite D call. The germline V gene encodes CDR1 LNHDA and CDR2 SQIVND (reference sequence). V lost 3 bases and J lost 3, with 10 bases in between. CDR3 length: 14 amino acids. The CDR3 DNA reads as TGTGCCAGTAGTATCGGGTTCTTTACAGATACGCAGTATTTT. This translates into CASSIGFFTDTQYF.

The chain links TRBV4-1 to TRBJ1-4; the D is unclear. The V and J ends lost 0 bases and 2 bases respectively, with 10 bases between them. Per the germline V gene, CDR1 is MGHRA and CDR2 is YSYEKL. This CDR3 contains 16 residues. CDR3 residues: CASSQDSRTTNEKLFF. DNA of the CDR3: TGCGCCAGCAGCCAAGATTCCCGGACCACTAATGAAAAACTGTTTTTT.

The chain joins TRBV29-1 to TRBJ2-1; possible D gene TRBD1, 5 bases. CDR1 is SQVTM and CDR2 is ANQGSEA in the germline V gene. Between the trimmed V and J ends, which lost 0 bases and 1 base, there was a span of 16 bases. CDR3 size: 17 residues. CDR3 nucleotide sequence: TGCAGCGTTGAAGATCCATTTCAGGGAATTTCCTACAATGAGCAGTTCTTC. Its translation is CSVEDPFQGISYNEQFF.

The rearrangement joins TRBV7-2 to TRBJ1-1; weak D call: TRBD1 (6 bases). V was pared by 8 bases and J by 11 bases, with 18 bases between. Germline assignment: CDR1 SGHTA and CDR2 FQGNSA. The length of the CDR3 is 12 residues. The CDR3 nucleotides read TGTGCCAGCGCCATCATTACAGGGTACGCTTTCTTT. Translating it yields CASAIITGYAFF.

This chain joins TRBV11-2 and TRBJ2-2; D not certain. Germline V gene lookup returns CDR1 SGHAT and CDR2 FQNNGV. V was shortened by 2 bases and J by 1 base, with 8 bases between the two germline ends. This CDR3 spans 15 amino acids. CDR3 in DNA: TGTGCCAGCAGCTTATTCAGTCAGAACACCGGGGAGCTGTTTTTT. This gives the protein CASSLFSQNTGELFF.

This clone came up a few times. V gene TRBV5-1 combines with J gene TRBJ1-2; 7 nucleotides agree with TRBD1. Trimming cost V 0 bases and J 6 bases; bases outside gene matches: 14. CDR1 SGHRS and CDR2 YFSETQ come from the germline V gene. The CDR3 runs to 17 residues. The CDR3 coding sequence is TGCGCCAGCAGCTTGGACGGTAGCCCGACAGGGAGCGATGGCTACACCTTC. It codes for CASSLDGSPTGSDGYTF.

The CDR3 is CASSPDLAEYNEQFF. Written as DNA, the CDR3 is TGTGCCAGCAGCCCGGACCTAGCGGAATACAATGAGCAGTTCTTC. The chain carries TRBV5-4 and TRBJ2-1, with 7 bases that match TRBD2. The CDR3 extends over 15 amino acids. V shed 4 bases and J 4 bases; nucleotides not matched to a gene: 8. Germline V CDR1 and CDR2: SGHNT, YYREEE (reference sequence).

The V call is TRBV28, the J call TRBJ1-1, with no clear D. CDR1 MDHEN and CDR2 SYDVKM come from the germline V gene. Trimming stripped 5 bases from V and 1 base from J, with 2 bases between. The CDR3 spans 11 residues. This CDR3 is CASSRNTEAFF. CDR3 bases: TGTGCCAGCAGTCGGAACACTGAAGCTTTCTTT.

This clone was found a few times. The chain carries TRBV7-9 and TRBJ2-7; TRBD2 is a possible D gene (6 bases). The V end was cut by 5 bases, the J end by 2 bases, with 13 bases between. CDR1 SEHNR and CDR2 FQNEAQ come from the germline V gene (reference sequence). CDR3 length equals 14 residues. CDR3: CASSLVGGTYEQYF. The CDR3 nucleotides read TGTGCCAGCAGCCTGGTGGGGGGTACCTACGAGCAGTACTTC.

The gene calls are TRBV5-1 and TRBJ2-7; D perhaps matches TRBD1 (6 bases). Germline V CDR1 and CDR2: SGHRS, YFSETQ. CDR3 length: 13 amino acids. Between the trimmed V and J ends, which lost 4 bases and 6 bases, there was a span of 14 bases. The CDR3 region is CASSPGTKGEQYF. CDR3 sequence (DNA): TGCGCCAGCAGCCCAGGGACAAAAGGCGAGCAGTACTTC.

This chain connects TRBV18 to TRBJ2-5; tentatively, D is TRBD2 (6 bases). The tail of the sequence fits TRBJ2-7 better, so the J call may be wrong. Germline values: CDR1 KGHSH, CDR2 LQKENI. The length of the CDR3 is 14 residues. Here the CDR3 reads CASSPTSRTYEQYF. The CDR3 DNA follows: TGTGCCAGCTCACCAACTAGCCGAACTTACGAGCAGTACTTC.

The chain is built from TRBV9 and TRBJ2-3; D not certain. V was shortened by 0 bases and J by 3 bases, with 2 bases between the two germline ends. CDR3 length: 12 amino acids. CDR1 and CDR2 from the germline V gene are SGDLS and YYNGEE. CDR3 nucleotide sequence: TGTGCCAGCAGCGTAGGAACAGATACGCAGTATTTT. This encodes CASSVGTDTQYF.